This T cell receptor (beta chain) was identified during a study of shared clonotypes between healthy human individuals. The wider study: There were three CD4 naive, three CD4 memory, two CD8 naive and one CD8 memory plates per donor.

CD8 cells regarded as naive lacked CD45RO, were positively chosen for CCR7, and omitted terminally differentiated effector memory CD45RA+ cells. Those who donated were healthy HIV-negative adults, with no recent acute infections or vaccinations reported. The input for sorted-subset replicate PCRs was 150 to 200 ng DNA, 30,000 or so T cell genomes. Repertoires were generated with immunoSEQ multiplex PCR, while TCRdb's copy carries only in-frame clones and drops some. The table includes about 2,200,000 clones, about 93% detected once. Of note for this clone: Its antigen is undetermined.

Germline values: CDR1 SGHVS, CDR2 FNYEAQ. The J segment lost 13 bases and the V segment lost 1 base, leaving 10 bases of the junction unmatched. The length of the CDR3 is 14 residues. Whole-study findings and limits: Generation of non-shared clonotypes was less probable than generation of clonotypes shared by all four donors.

The sequence came from a man younger than 35 in good health. Some clones in this sample may be carry-over from other donors' samples. Specimen: naive CD8+ T cells from PBMCs. The chain carries TRBV7-6 and TRBJ2-1; 7 nucleotides agree with TRBD2. This CDR3 is CASSLGEGRSGQFF. The CDR3 bases are TGTGCCAGCAGCTTAGGGGAGGGCCGGAGCGGACAGTTCTTC.